This TCR beta chain was captured by sequencing in a study of blood T cell repertoires in COVID-19 (dated by TCRdb to about 2020). The study in broad terms: Recovered participants in ImmuneRACE Cohort 3 were defined by two consecutive negative NP/OP PCR tests, clearance by a healthcare professional, or resolution of symptoms. Where HLA class I and class II types were available, the types were taken from metadata supplied by the sample provider, not from assay-based typing. Subjects who had been exposed to COVID-19, were actively infected with it, or had recovered from it provided the deeply sampled blood TCRbeta repertoires that made up the dataset. The material from the prospective study consisted of cDNA or gDNA derived from T cells, B-cell-depleted T cells, or PBMCs. The repertoires were released in a freely available public database intended as a resource for research on the immune response to SARS-CoV-2. Samples covering the acute and convalescent phases of COVID-19 were provided by collaborators in the United States, Italy and Spain. The samples were drawn from two sources: the first 160 participants of the ongoing ImmuneRACE study, and approximately 1,300 subjects contributed by 6 global collaborators. The sample metadata nearly always contained a de-identified subject ID, COVID-19 status, age in years and sex. Summary of the overall study and its limitations: Clinical and demographic metadata were provided uncurated, with the amount varying by source and participant.

TCRbeta CDR3 regions were amplified from genomic DNA using the immunoSEQ Assay, a bias-controlled multiplex PCR. Turning to the authors' computational methods: The number of nucleated cells in each sample was estimated from the amplification of reference gene primers within the assay. To quantify the absolute abundance of each unique TCRbeta CDR3 rearrangement, sequence reads were collapsed and filtered. Productive Simpson clonality was computed per sample as the square root of Simpson's diversity index over productive rearrangements. Entries here come from immuneACCESS through TCRdb and include only in-frame sequences with V and J called. Some clones fail to appear in such tables; in the studies checked, an unresolved V gene covers under half of the shortfall, and the cause of the remainder is unknown. For V, J and clone size, that table is used; D and trimming come from the DNA. This sample comprises hundreds of thousands of clones, approximately 87% of them detected only once. The ten largest clones take up approximately 3.1% of the sample.

Of note for this clone: Its recognized antigen is unknown. No qualities accompany the bases; no much larger clone lies one base away.

Participants in the prospective study were enrolled through a virtual design, were aged roughly 18 to 90 years, and lived in roughly 24 United States geographic areas. Cohort assignment in the prospective study relied on participant-reported clinical history from a screening survey and a study questionnaire. Each participant in the prospective study had whole blood, serum and a nasopharyngeal or oropharyngeal swab collected by mobile phlebotomists. Prospective study participants could optionally give additional blood draws and questionnaires over a roughly 2-month period. Before DNA extraction, blood samples from the prospective study were shipped at room temperature or frozen. V drops 6 bases and J drops 13 bases, leaving 18 bases in between. The CDR3 spans 13 residues, from the cysteine through the phenylalanine. Here the CDR3 DNA is all that survives: 39 bases in frame from base 1. Based on the germline V gene, the CDR1 and CDR2 sequences are MNHEY and SVGAGI.

The sequencing input was PBMCs or T cells enriched from blood (not recorded which). The chain is encoded by TRBV6-5 joined to TRBJ1-4, with the identity of the D gene unclear. The source is a woman between 45 and 65 years old in a cohort exposed to, infected with or recovered from COVID-19 (not recorded which). The CDR3 loop reads CASRTTSGGRLFF. The base sequence is TGTGCCAGCAGAACGACGTCAGGCGGGCGACTGTTTTTT.